This is a list of T cell receptor beta chains from one sample in a study of cytomegalovirus exposure and HLA in healthy donors. The protocol was immunoSEQ multiplex PCR, while the TCRdb copy is restricted to in-frame clones and leaves out a portion. The sample lists about 160,000 clones; approximately 90% were seen once. The specimen was PBMCs. These receptors all come from a man between 18 and 35 years old in good health and CMV-seronegative. Each CDR3 is given with its conserved first and last residue. D genes are given only for firm matches. Size is stated for part of the rows, as once, few or many counts, or as a class when the clone is expanded.

CASTPGNINTIYF	TGTGCCAGCACCCCAGGGAATATAAACACCATATATTTT	TRBV2	-	TRBJ1-3	-
CASSQDPSGGANQETQYF	TGTGCCAGCAGCCAAGATCCTAGCGGGGGGGCTAACCAAGAGACCCAGTACTTC	TRBV4-2	-	TRBJ2-5	TRBD2
CASSPGQGLVYEQYF	TGTGCCAGCAGCCCCGGGCAGGGGTTGGTATACGAGCAGTACTTC	TRBV7-9	-	TRBJ2-7	-
CASSEQGSVTEAFF	TGTGCCAGCAGTGAGCAGGGGAGCGTCACTGAAGCTTTCTTT	TRBV25-1	-	TRBJ1-1	-
CASSRPLGRAADTQYF	TGTGCCAGCAGCAGACCCCTCGGGAGGGCGGCAGATACGCAGTATTTT	TRBV21-1	-	TRBJ2-3	-
CASRLAGTSSDYEQYF	TGTGCAAGTCGCTTAGCCGGGACTAGCAGTGACTACGAGCAGTACTTC	TRBV12-2	-	TRBJ2-7	-
CASSSRPGQANTGELFF	TGTGCCAGCAGCTCACGACCGGGACAGGCGAACACCGGGGAGCTGTTTTTT	TRBV7-9	-	TRBJ2-2	TRBD1
CASSSAGTAHQETQYF	TGTGCCAGCAGCTCGGCCGGGACAGCACACCAAGAGACCCAGTACTTC	TRBV7-9	-	TRBJ2-5	TRBD1
CSVTSVRTDTQYF	TGCAGCGTGACTAGCGTACGCACAGATACGCAGTATTTT	TRBV29-1	-	TRBJ2-3	TRBD2
CASSRSDTGELFF	TGTGCCAGCAGCCGGAGTGACACCGGGGAGCTGTTTTTT	TRBV7-8	few	TRBJ2-2	-
CASSPPADRTEAFF	TGTGCCAGCTCACCACCGGCTGACAGAACTGAAGCTTTCTTT	TRBV18	once	TRBJ1-1	-
CASSSGSMSTGEFGYTF	TGTGCCAGCTCATCCGGGTCCATGTCAACAGGGGAATTTGGCTACACCTTC	TRBV18	-	TRBJ1-2	TRBD1
CASSPGAGPNTEAFF	TGTGCTAGCAGCCCGGGAGCGGGGCCCAACACTGAAGCTTTCTTT	TRBV7-7	few	TRBJ1-1	-
CASSLGLGLNNQPQHF	TGTGCCAGCAGTTTAGGGTTGGGGCTCAACAATCAGCCCCAGCATTTT	TRBV27	-	TRBJ1-5	-
CASNQVNTEAFF	TGTGCCAGCAATCAGGTGAACACTGAAGCTTTCTTT	TRBV28	few	TRBJ1-1	-
CARDSPGSNQPQHF	TGTGCCAGAGACAGTCCCGGGAGCAATCAGCCCCAGCATTTT	TRBV19	-	TRBJ1-5	-
CVRGRTEAFF	TGCGTCCGGGGTAGGACTGAAGCTTTCTTT	TRBV20-1	-	TRBJ1-1	-
CASSQDNSGHLYEQYF	TGCGCCAGCAGCCAAGATAACTCGGGACACCTCTACGAGCAGTACTTC	TRBV4-1	-	TRBJ2-7	-
CASSPVGQPQHF	TGTGCCAGCAGCCCAGTGGGCCAGCCCCAGCATTTT	TRBV7-2	once	TRBJ1-5	-
CASSLLGRRDMFF	TGCGCCAGCAGCTTGCTCGGACGGAGGGATATGTTTTTT	TRBV5-1	-	TRBJ1-4	-
CAWRERNTGELFF	TGTGCCTGGAGAGAGAGGAACACCGGGGAGCTGTTTTTT	TRBV30	few	TRBJ2-2	-
CASSQEASLYQPQHF	TGTGCCAGCAGCCAGGAGGCCTCCCTCTATCAGCCCCAGCATTTT	TRBV5-8	-	TRBJ1-5	-
CASSEGARLDTQYF	TGTGCCAGCAGTGAGGGGGCCCGGCTAGATACGCAGTATTTT	TRBV2	-	TRBJ2-3	-
CASSFGGRRTEAFF	TGCGCCAGCAGCTTTGGGGGCCGGCGCACTGAAGCTTTCTTT	TRBV5-1	few	TRBJ1-1	-
CASHSWGGRHNEQFF	TGCGCCAGCCACTCATGGGGGGGGCGTCACAATGAGCAGTTCTTC	TRBV4-1	-	TRBJ2-1	-
CSVAITYYGYTF	TGCAGCGTTGCTATTACTTACTATGGCTACACCTTC	TRBV29-1	-	TRBJ1-2	-
CASSLDPAGGDTDTQYF	TGTGCCAGCAGCTTAGATCCGGCGGGAGGTGACACAGATACGCAGTATTTT	TRBV11-2	-	TRBJ2-3	TRBD2
CASSQAPGTGNEQFF	TGCGCCAGCAGCCAAGCCCCCGGGACAGGGAACGAGCAGTTCTTC	TRBV4-1	once	TRBJ2-1	TRBD1
CASSQDQTGGYEQYF	TGCGCCAGCAGCCAAGATCAAACGGGAGGGTACGAGCAGTACTTC	TRBV4-3	-	TRBJ2-7	TRBD2
CASNPRAPVADTQYF	TGTGCCAGCAACCCCAGGGCCCCGGTGGCAGATACGCAGTATTTT	TRBV6-6	-	TRBJ2-3	-
CASSQLQVLETQYF	TGCGCCAGCAGTCAGTTACAGGTTTTGGAGACCCAGTACTTC	TRBV23-1	-	TRBJ2-5	-
CSARKGAEQYF	TGCAGTGCTAGGAAAGGGGCCGAGCAGTACTTC	TRBV20-1	-	TRBJ2-7	-
CASSELYTGDSEKLFF	TGTGCCAGCAGTGAATTATATACAGGGGATTCTGAAAAACTGTTTTTT	TRBV25-1	-	TRBJ1-4	TRBD1
CASSYGQGGQPQHF	TGTGCCAGCAGCTACGGACAGGGTGGTCAGCCCCAGCATTTT	TRBV5-6	-	TRBJ1-5	TRBD1
CASSEVTGGNTIYF	TGTGCCAGCAGTGAAGTTACAGGAGGGAACACCATATATTTT	TRBV6-1	few	TRBJ1-3	-
CASSVTGTGGFYGYTF	TGTGCCAGCAGTGTGACCGGGACAGGGGGTTTCTATGGCTACACCTTC	TRBV27	once	TRBJ1-2	TRBD1
CSVVRDSYNEQFF	TGCAGCGTTGTACGGGACTCCTACAATGAGCAGTTCTTC	TRBV29-1	-	TRBJ2-1	-
CASSPGSNQPQHF	TGTGCCAGCTCACCGGGCAGCAATCAGCCCCAGCATTTT	TRBV18	-	TRBJ1-5	-
CASSPSINTEAFF	TGTGCCAGCAGTCCTAGTATTAACACTGAAGCTTTCTTT	TRBV25-1	-	TRBJ1-1	-
CASSLAPSGVTGELFF	TGTGCCAGCAGCTTAGCCCCTAGCGGGGTAACCGGGGAGCTGTTTTTT	TRBV7-8	-	TRBJ2-2	TRBD2
CASKPGHPYYEQYF	TGCGCCAGCAAGCCGGGACACCCTTACTACGAGCAGTACTTC	TRBV5-1	-	TRBJ2-7	-
CASSLVTLVGTDTQYF	TGTGCCAGCAGCTTGGTAACGCTAGTCGGCACAGATACGCAGTATTTT	TRBV5-5	-	TRBJ2-3	-
CAGANGAFF	TGTGCCGGAGCTAATGGAGCTTTCTTT	TRBV30	-	TRBJ1-1	-
CASKFGARLPSTNTGELFF	TGCGCCAGCAAGTTTGGGGCCAGGCTCCCTTCCACGAACACCGGGGAGCTGTTTTTT	TRBV5-1	-	TRBJ2-2	-
CASSPWGENSPLHF	TGCGCCAGCAGCCCGTGGGGGGAAAATTCACCCCTCCACTTT	TRBV5-1	-	TRBJ1-6	-